The 3 T cell receptor beta chains below come from one sample, sequenced in a study of blood T cell repertoires in COVID-19. Clones were sequenced by immunoSEQ multiplex PCR, and TCRdb holds only the in-frame ones, with some missing. Of 60,000 to 80,000 clones in the sample, 85% were seen once. The sequencing sample was made of peripheral blood. The receptors were sampled from a man aged 45-60 years with acute or convalescent COVID-19.

The chain employs TRBV12-5 and TRBJ2-5, with 7 positions matching TRBD1. CDR1 is LGHNT and CDR2 is FRNRAP in the germline V gene. Losses at the gene ends were 4 bases for V and 0 bases for J; bases not matched to a gene: 5. The CDR3 loop spans 15 amino acids. CDR3 protein: CASGSGQKYQETQYF. DNA of the CDR3: TGTGCTAGTGGTTCGGGACAGAAGTACCAAGAGACCCAGTACTTC.

V usage is TRBV25-1 and J usage is TRBJ2-2; D possibly corresponds to TRBD1 (5 bases). V lost 4 bases to trimming and J lost 0 bases, with 9 bases between them. CDR1 is MGHDK, CDR2 SYGVNS, per germline. The CDR3 has 15 amino acids. The CDR3 sequence is CASSGTYPNTGELFF. Here the CDR3 DNA reads TGTGCCAGCAGTGGGACATACCCGAACACCGGGGAGCTGTTTTTT.

This clone is a singleton in its sample. This rearrangement joins TRBV2 to TRBJ2-1, with D possibly matching TRBD1 (6 bases). Germline CDR1 reads SNHLY; CDR2 reads FYNNEI. This CDR3 is built from 13 residues. V was shortened by 8 bases and J by 5 bases, with 13 bases between the two germline ends. The chain's CDR3 is CASAQGLNNEQFF. Written as DNA, the CDR3 is TGTGCCAGCGCGCAGGGGCTCAACAATGAGCAGTTCTTC.